This T cell receptor (beta chain) derives from a study of blood T cell repertoires in COVID-19. In the study overall: PBMCs, B-cell-depleted T cells, or T cells were the source of the cDNA or gDNA that made up the material.

Between the trimmed V and J ends, which lost 4 bases and 1 base, there was a span of 11 bases. CDR1 is SQVTM, CDR2 ANQGSEA, per germline. The CDR3 consists of 13 residues. Study processing details: Estimation of nucleated cell counts was performed using reference gene primer amplification. Sequenced by immunoSEQ multiplex PCR; TCRdb stores in-frame clones only, minus some. Clonal size and the V and J genes are those of that table, whereas D and trimming came from the DNA. The sample lists approximately 170,000 clones, about 84% occurring once. The V call is TRBV29-1, the J call TRBJ2-7, with unresolved D. This sequence was found in a man aged 45-65 years who had recovered from COVID-19. Sample: PBMCs or T cells enriched from blood (not recorded which). The CDR3 DNA sequence: TGCAGCGTTGCTTCTCTAAATTCCTACGAGCAGTACTTC. Its translation: CSVASLNSYEQYF.